A selection of T cell receptor beta chains follows, all from one sample in a study of cytomegalovirus exposure and HLA in healthy donors. The assay was immunoSEQ multiplex PCR, and TCRdb's table has in-frame clones only and misses some. This table has 100,000 to 140,000 clones, around 85% appearing once. The sequenced sample was PBMCs. The receptor set was obtained from a man younger than 45 in good health and CMV-seronegative. The CDR3 runs from the conserved cysteine through the conserved F or W. D genes are given only for firm matches.

j_gene | d_gene | v_gene | CDR3aa | CDR3nt
TRBJ2-7 | - | TRBV7-2 | CASSPRLAATRYEQYF | TGTGCCAGCAGCCCTCGATTAGCGGCCACCCGCTACGAGCAGTACTTC
TRBJ1-1 | TRBD1 | TRBV7-6 | CASSVDRGDTEAFF | TGTGCCAGCAGCGTAGACAGGGGTGACACTGAAGCTTTCTTT
TRBJ1-2 | TRBD1 | TRBV2 | CASSALDRGAYTF | TGTGCCAGCAGTGCCCTCGACAGGGGTGCCTACACCTTC
TRBJ1-2 | - | TRBV29-1 | CSVDDRGRDYGYTF | TGCAGCGTTGATGATAGGGGAAGGGACTATGGCTACACCTTC
TRBJ1-1 | - | TRBV6-5 | CASSPLAGTEAFF | TGTGCCAGCAGTCCTCTGGCCGGGACTGAAGCTTTCTTT
TRBJ2-5 | - | TRBV5-1 | CAGSLLSFQETQYF | TGCGCCGGCAGCTTGTTGTCCTTCCAAGAGACCCAGTACTTC
TRBJ1-1 | - | TRBV4-1 | CASSQVPGGTEAFF | TGCGCCAGCAGCCAAGTTCCGGGGGGCACTGAAGCTTTCTTT
TRBJ1-1 | - | TRBV7-9 | CASKPGLNTEAFF | TGTGCCAGCAAGCCGGGTTTGAACACTGAAGCTTTCTTT
TRBJ2-1 | TRBD1 | TRBV6-1 | CASSADRGNEQFF | TGTGCCAGCAGCGCCGACAGGGGTAATGAGCAGTTCTTC
TRBJ2-7 | TRBD2 | TRBV28 | CASKRASGIYEQYF | TGTGCCAGCAAAAGGGCTAGCGGAATTTACGAGCAGTACTTC
TRBJ2-7 | - | TRBV29-1 | CSVESASGQVGYEQYF | TGCAGCGTTGAATCGGCATCGGGACAAGTAGGTTACGAGCAGTACTTC
TRBJ2-1 | TRBD2 | TRBV29-1 | CSVESLAANEQFF | TGCAGCGTTGAAAGTCTAGCGGCCAATGAGCAGTTCTTC
TRBJ2-3 | TRBD2 | TRBV5-3 | CARSLVTSSLLGTQYF | TGTGCCAGAAGCTTGGTGACTAGCAGCCTACTGGGTACGCAGTATTTT
TRBJ1-2 | - | TRBV2 | CAIQQGDDYGYTF | TGTGCCATACAACAGGGAGACGACTATGGCTACACCTTC
TRBJ1-4 | TRBD1 | TRBV5-1 | CASSRASGGHEKLFF | TGCGCCAGCAGCAGGGCCTCAGGGGGGCACGAAAAACTGTTTTTT
TRBJ2-3 | TRBD2 | TRBV11-2 | CASSQSAAGGPGDTQYF | TGTGCCAGCAGCCAGAGTGCGGCGGGGGGGCCCGGAGATACGCAGTATTTT